The T cell receptor beta chain described here comes from a study of T cells in Graves' hyperthyroidism and ophthalmopathy. Study results and caveats: Ophthalmopathy could be told apart from stable hyperthyroidism with a 13 V-J model. For ophthalmopathy, model prediction preceded onset by a median about 6 months. The blood repertoire included most of the expanded thyroid clonotypes above 0.001.

There were TCR beta CDR3 regions amplified from RNA transcripts. RT-PCR in the first round (using the HTBI primer set) targeted the TCR CDR3. In TCRdb, the multiplex PCR reads were re-called with MiXCR into one record per CDR3 protein. Of approximately 620,000 distinct CDR3 sequences listed, roughly 14% were seen once; the top ten hold more than 5%. The junction had 7 bases not matched to a gene; V was cut back by 2 bases and J by 3 bases. Per germline, CDR1 DFQATT and CDR2 SNEGSKA (reference sequence). CDR3 length equals 15 residues. This clonotype was picked up many times. Its antigen remains unidentified.

The sequence was obtained from a woman aged 25 to 39 with Graves' hyperthyroidism that later progressed to Graves' ophthalmopathy. The chain is built from TRBV20-1 and TRBJ2-7; TRBD2 matches at 10 bases. Material: blood. The DNA for the CDR3 is TGCAGTGCTAGACCCAGCGGGAGGGATTTCTACGAGCAGTACTTC. The encoded protein is CSARPSGRDFYEQYF.